The sequence of this TCR beta chain was determined in a study of blood T cell repertoires in COVID-19. The germline CDR1 and CDR2 sequences are SEHNR and FQNEAQ (reference sequence). The V end lost 3 bases, the J end lost 5 bases, and 10 bases lay between the germline ends. This CDR3 contains 13 residues. Only in-frame clones appear in the TCRdb table, and some are missing; sequencing was by immunoSEQ multiplex PCR. Here the sample spans a few hundred thousand clones, about 89% being singletons. V gene TRBV7-9 combines with J gene TRBJ2-5; tentative D call: TRBD2 (6 bases). This clonotype was sampled from a man aged 35 to 55 who had recovered from COVID-19. Sequencing was performed on peripheral blood. The CDR3 region is CASSFGSGETQYF. DNA of the CDR3: TGTGCCAGCAGCTTCGGGAGTGGGGAGACCCAGTACTTC.